Following are 5 T cell receptor beta chains from one sample sequenced in a study of cytomegalovirus exposure and HLA in healthy donors. Sequencing was performed with immunoSEQ multiplex PCR; in TCRdb, only in-frame clones are kept and a portion is missing. The sample has about 130,000 clones, around 93% seen once. Sequences were obtained from PBMCs. These receptors were taken from a man younger than 30 in good health and CMV-seropositive.

The chain recombines TRBV2 with TRBJ1-5; TRBD1 might be the D (6 bases). The CDR3 sequence is 13 residues long. Germline loops: CDR1 SNHLY, CDR2 FYNNEI. Trimming took 11 bases from V and 11 from J, leaving 22 bases between them. This CDR3 reads CASRGGPQRAQHF. Here the CDR3 DNA reads TGTGCCTCCCGGGGGGGCCCTCAAAGGGCCCAGCATTTT. The variable domain in full, with the rest retrieved from reference TRBV2 and TRBJ1-5, is EPEVTQTPSHQVTQMGQEVILRCVPISNHLYFYWYRQILGQKVEFLVSFYNNEISEKSEIFDDQFSVERPDGSNFTLKIRSTKLEDSAMYFCASRGGPQRAQHFGDGTRLSIL.

The chain carries TRBV2 and TRBJ2-1; TRBD2 agrees at 13 bases. The V gene's germline CDR1 is SNHLY and CDR2 FYNNEI. CDR3 size: 13 residues. The V segment lost 6 bases and the J segment 9 bases; nucleotides outside the gene matches: 2. In nucleotides, the CDR3 is TGTGCCAGCAGACTAGCGGGAGGGCCTGAGCAGTTCTTC. As protein: CASRLAGGPEQFF.

The chain joins TRBV7-9 to TRBJ2-3; 7 bases match TRBD2. CDR1 is SEHNR and CDR2 is FQNEAQ in the germline V gene (reference sequence). This CDR3 region has 16 residues. The V segment lost 5 bases and the J segment 2 bases; nucleotides outside the gene matches: 10. CDR3: CASSTGTTQFTDTQYF. The CDR3 bases are TGTGCCAGCAGCACCGGGACTACCCAATTCACAGATACGCAGTATTTT.

The gene calls are TRBV28 and TRBJ2-1; D may be TRBD1 (6 bases). Looked up from germline, CDR1 is MDHEN and CDR2 is SYDVKM. Between the trimmed V and J ends, which lost 7 bases and 7 bases, there was a span of 26 bases. The CDR3 loop spans 17 amino acids. The CDR3 nucleotides read TGTGCCAGCACCTCGGCGGGTGCCGGGACATCGTTGAATGAGCAGTTCTTC. Amino acids: CASTSAGAGTSLNEQFF. The full variable domain, completed using reference TRBV28 and TRBJ2-1, is DVKVTQSSRYLVKRTGEKVFLECVQDMDHENMFWYRQDPGLGLRLIYFSYDVKMKEKGDIPEGYSVSREKKERFSLILESASTNQTSMYLCASTSAGAGTSLNEQFFGPGTRLTVL.

The chain is built from TRBV5-4 and TRBJ1-2; 9 bases are a match to TRBD1. The V gene end was trimmed by 4 bases and the J gene end by 7 bases; junction bases not matched to a gene: 8. Germline CDR1 is SGHNT and CDR2 is YYREEE (reference sequence). The CDR3 spans 14 residues. In DNA, the CDR3 is TGTGCCAGCAGCCCAGACAGGGGGTATGGTGGCTACACCTTC. It specifies CASSPDRGYGGYTF.